The 3 T cell receptor beta chains given below trace back to one sample, sequenced in a study of chemoradiotherapy in HPV16-positive cancers. TCRdb's table, derived via immunoSEQ multiplex PCR, lists solely in-frame clones and lacks some. The sample contains about 7,900 clones, 85% to 90% of which appear only once. The specimen was blood, collected from a patient who underwent chemoradiotherapy. The receptors originated from a human donor with HPV-associated anogenital cancer.

The V call is TRBV11-3, the J call TRBJ2-5; TRBD1 agrees at 10 bases. This CDR3 spans 15 amino acids. Germline V lookup: CDR1 SGHNT, CDR2 YENEEA. V dropped 4 bases and J dropped 3; count of bases not matched to a gene: 5. The CDR3: CASSSRQGAEETQYF. The CDR3 DNA reads as TGTGCCAGCAGCTCCCGACAGGGGGCGGAAGAGACCCAGTACTTC.

V gene TRBV11-3 combines with J gene TRBJ2-5; 7 bases fit TRBD1. The CDR3 sequence is 15 residues long. The junction had 8 bases not matched to a gene; V was cut back by 6 bases and J by 1 base. Germline CDR1 is SGHNT and CDR2 is YENEEA. The CDR3 sequence is CASSSGTDIQETQYF. The CDR3 nucleotides are TGTGCCAGCAGTTCTGGGACAGACATCCAAGAGACCCAGTACTTC. Using reference TRBV11-3 and TRBJ2-5 for the parts outside the CDR3, the full variable domain is EAGVVQSPRYKIIEKKQPVAFWCNPISGHNTLYWYLQNLGQGPELLIRYENEEAVDDSQLPKDRFSAERLKGVDSTLKIQPAELGDSAVYLCASSSGTDIQETQYFGPGTRLLVL.

As DNA, the CDR3 is TGTGCCAGTAGTATAATGGTTCAATCCTACGAGCAGTACTTC. Translation gives CASSIMVQSYEQYF. The chain carries TRBV19 and TRBJ2-7; D call uncertain. Germline-derived CDR1 and CDR2 are LNHDA and SQIVND (reference sequence). The CDR3 is 14 residues long. V dropped 2 bases and J dropped 1 base, with 9 bases sitting between them.